Detailed here is one TCR beta chain. The antigen is unknown. The sample is drawn from a study of T-cell reconstitution after alpha-beta-depleted transplantation in children. Study-level points and caveats: Diversity of TCRbeta at day 60 was high in some patients, arising from surviving recipient T cells and thymic progenitors. Several hundred expanded graft clones reportedly were the source of alpha-beta T cells about two months after transplant. The main origin of T-cell counts and diversity one year after transplant was newly produced T cells.

This CDR3 contains 13 residues. Trimming removed 7 bases from V and 9 bases from J; junction bases left unmatched: 3. Unique molecular identifiers were built into the TCRbeta library. Each CDR3 protein is one row after TCRdb ran MiXCR on the PCR reads. The sample lists some 600,000 distinct CDR3 sequences, 10% to 15% occurring once. V usage is TRBV12-3 or TRBV12-4 and J usage is TRBJ1-6, with 10 bases fitting TRBD1. This TCR derives from a male patient younger than 18 who had a stem cell transplant for acute myeloid leukemia, so the T cells may come from the graft donor. Material: PBMCs, mostly from graft donor cells, obtained 360 days after TCRalphabeta/CD19-depleted stem cell transplant. The CDR3 sequence is CASTGTGVSPLHF. The CDR3 coding sequence is TGTGCCAGCACAGGGACAGGGGTTTCACCCCTCCACTTT.